These T cell receptor beta chains were read from a single sample in a study of OX40 agonist ivuxolimab in advanced cancers. The assay was immunoSEQ multiplex PCR, and TCRdb's table has in-frame clones only and misses some. Of some 65,000 clones listed, roughly 87% are singletons. The sequencing here drew on CD4+ or CD8+ T cells sorted from blood, taken in a trial of the OX40 agonist ivuxolimab. These receptors came from an adult with an advanced solid tumor such as melanoma, head and neck, liver or kidney cancer. The CDR3 runs from the conserved cysteine through the conserved F or W. The D gene is left open where the match is weak. Clone sizes are given selectively: once, few, many, or a class where the clone is expanded.

clone_size	j_call	d_call	v_call	cdr3_nt	cdr3_aa
NA	TRBJ2-1	TRBD2	TRBV28	TGTGCCAGCAGTCCCCACGGACAGGCGGGGGGAGCGGGAGGCTATGAGCAGTTCTTC	CASSPHGQAGGAGGYEQFF
once	TRBJ2-7	TRBD1	TRBV27	TGTGCCAGCAGTCCATCGGGGACAGGAGCCTTCCACGAGCAGTACTTC	CASSPSGTGAFHEQYF
once	TRBJ2-5	TRBD1	TRBV30	TGTGCCTGGAGCCGGGACAGCCAAGAGACCCAGTACTTC	CAWSRDSQETQYF
NA	TRBJ1-1	NA	TRBV7-2	TGTGCCAGCAGCCCAGGGGATCGGACTGAAGCTTTCTTT	CASSPGDRTEAFF
NA	TRBJ2-7	TRBD1	TRBV6-7	TGTGCCAGCAGTCACCCCGCGGGACAGGGTCTCGACGAGCAGTACTTC	CASSHPAGQGLDEQYF
NA	TRBJ1-2	NA	TRBV30	TGTGCCTGGAGTCCATCTTACGGTATATACACCTTC	CAWSPSYGIYTF
once	TRBJ2-1	NA	TRBV6-1	TGTGCCAGCAGTGAAATTGGCGCAACCTACAATGAGCAGTTCTTC	CASSEIGATYNEQFF
NA	TRBJ2-7	NA	TRBV4-1	TGCGCCAGCAGCCAAGGCAGCGGAACCTACGAGCAGTACTTC	CASSQGSGTYEQYF
NA	TRBJ2-3	NA	TRBV19	TGTGCCAGTAGTAGGGGGGGCGGTACAGATACGCAGTATTTT	CASSRGGGTDTQYF
NA	TRBJ1-1	NA	TRBV6-4	TGTGCCAGCAGTGACTCGAGCAGGGCGACTGAAGCTTTCTTT	CASSDSSRATEAFF
NA	TRBJ2-1	TRBD1	TRBV18	TGTGCCAGCTCCCCAGATACCGGGACAGGGGCCTACAATGAGCAGTTCTTC	CASSPDTGTGAYNEQFF
NA	TRBJ1-2	NA	TRBV5-2	TGCGCCAGCAGCCGTGAACCGGGACGGATGCCGGGAGATGGCTACACCTTC	CASSREPGRMPGDGYTF
NA	TRBJ2-4	NA	TRBV28	TGTGCCAGCAGTTTATACGCGGGGCTACGTGGAAACATTCAGTACTTC	CASSLYAGLRGNIQYF